These 5 T cell receptor beta chains were all obtained from the same sample, sequenced in a study of T cell responses to AZD1222 COVID-19 vaccine. The assay was immunoSEQ multiplex PCR, and TCRdb's table has in-frame clones only and misses some. The table includes around 160,000 clones, approximately 89% detected once. The sequenced sample was peripheral blood, obtained on day 0 of AZD1222 vaccination. These receptors were taken from an adult in good health.

This clone has a single count. This chain joins TRBV5-1 and TRBJ2-1, with TRBD2 matching over 8 bases. Germline loops: CDR1 SGHRS, CDR2 YFSETQ. Losses at the gene ends were 4 bases for V and 8 bases for J; bases not matched to a gene: 17. CDR3 length equals 17 residues. CDR3 region: CASSALRAGGLGDEQFF. In DNA, the CDR3 is TGCGCCAGCAGCGCCCTCCGGGCGGGGGGCCTAGGGGATGAGCAGTTCTTC.

The table lists this clone with a count of one. The chain joins TRBV11-1 to TRBJ1-2; no reliable D call. This CDR3 is built from 15 residues. V lost 5 bases to trimming and J lost 4 bases, with 17 bases between them. Germline V gene sequence: CDR1 SGHAT, CDR2 FQDESV (reference sequence). CDR3 sequence reads: CASSITGGRPYGYTF. For the CDR3, the DNA is TGTGCCAGCAGCATAACGGGCGGCAGACCCTATGGCTACACCTTC.

The chain uses TRBV18 and TRBJ2-7; the match to TRBD2 covers 10 bases. CDR1 and CDR2 (germline): KGHSH, LQKENI. The ends lost 9 bases at V and 2 bases at J; junction bases unmatched: 7. This CDR3 is 14 amino acids long. The CDR3 sequence is CASSLLAGAYEQYF. CDR3 nucleotide sequence: TGTGCCAGTTCTCTTCTAGCGGGAGCCTACGAGCAGTACTTC.

The V and J genes are TRBV11-2 and TRBJ1-4; D call uncertain. V lost 5 bases and J 8 bases, leaving 6 bases between the germline ends. From germline, CDR1 is SGHAT and CDR2 FQNNGV. The length of the CDR3 is 11 residues. The CDR3 loop is CASSIQEKLFF. DNA for the CDR3: TGTGCCAGCAGCATACAGGAAAAACTGTTTTTT. The full variable domain, its missing parts supplied by reference TRBV11-2 and TRBJ1-4, is EAGVAQSPRYKIIEKRQSVAFWCNPISGHATLYWYQQILGQGPKLLIQFQNNGVVDDSQLPKDRFSAERLKGVDSTLKIQPAKLEDSAVYLCASSIQEKLFFGSGTQLSVL.

This clone was picked up a small number of times. The V gene is TRBV28, the J gene TRBJ1-2, with TRBD1 as a possible D gene (6 bases). The germline V and J ends were trimmed by 4 bases and 2 bases, with 14 bases remaining between them. CDR1 and CDR2 from the germline V gene are MDHEN and SYDVKM. The CDR3 contains 15 residues. The CDR3 bases are TGTGCCAGCAGTTATCCCACAACAGGGAACTATGGCTACACCTTC. Translating it yields CASSYPTTGNYGYTF.